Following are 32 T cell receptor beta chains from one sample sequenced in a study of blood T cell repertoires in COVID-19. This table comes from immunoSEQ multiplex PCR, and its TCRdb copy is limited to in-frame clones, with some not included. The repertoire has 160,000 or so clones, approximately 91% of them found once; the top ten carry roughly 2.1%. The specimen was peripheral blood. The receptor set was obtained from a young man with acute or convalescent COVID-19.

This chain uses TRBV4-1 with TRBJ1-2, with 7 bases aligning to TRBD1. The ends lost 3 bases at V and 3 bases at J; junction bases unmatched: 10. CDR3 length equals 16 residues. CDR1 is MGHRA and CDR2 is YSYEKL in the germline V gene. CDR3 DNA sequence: TGCGCCAGCAGCCAGTTGTCCCGGGACAGACACTATGGCTACACCTTC. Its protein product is CASSQLSRDRHYGYTF.

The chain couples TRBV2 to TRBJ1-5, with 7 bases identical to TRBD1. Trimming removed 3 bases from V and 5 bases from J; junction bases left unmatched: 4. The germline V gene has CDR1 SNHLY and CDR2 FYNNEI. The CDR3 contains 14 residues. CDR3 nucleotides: TGTGCCAGCAGTGAGGGACAGTCGGATCAGCCCCAGCATTTT. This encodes CASSEGQSDQPQHF.

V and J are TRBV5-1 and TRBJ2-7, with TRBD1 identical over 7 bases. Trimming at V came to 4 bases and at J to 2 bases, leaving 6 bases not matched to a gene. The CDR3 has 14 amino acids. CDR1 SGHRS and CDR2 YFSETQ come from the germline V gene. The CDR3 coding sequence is TGCGCCAGCAGCAGGGCCGGGACAGCCTACGAGCAGTACTTC. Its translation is CASSRAGTAYEQYF.

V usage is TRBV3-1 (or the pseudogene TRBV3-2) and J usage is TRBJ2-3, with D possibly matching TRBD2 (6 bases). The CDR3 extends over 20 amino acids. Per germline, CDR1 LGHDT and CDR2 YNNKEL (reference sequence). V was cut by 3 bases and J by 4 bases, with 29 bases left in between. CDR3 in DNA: TGTGCCAGCAGCCATAGAACACGGCGGGACCACTCCCTGGGGCCAGATACGCAGTATTTT. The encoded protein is CASSHRTRRDHSLGPDTQYF.

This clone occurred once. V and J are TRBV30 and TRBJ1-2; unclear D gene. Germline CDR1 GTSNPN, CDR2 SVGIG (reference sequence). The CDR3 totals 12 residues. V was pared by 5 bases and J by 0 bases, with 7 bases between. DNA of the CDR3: TGTGCCTGGTGCCCTACTAACTATGGCTACACCTTC. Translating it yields CAWCPTNYGYTF.

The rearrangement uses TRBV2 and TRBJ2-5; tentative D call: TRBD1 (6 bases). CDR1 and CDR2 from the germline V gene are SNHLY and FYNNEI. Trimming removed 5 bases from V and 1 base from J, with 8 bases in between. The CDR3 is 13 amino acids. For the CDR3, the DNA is TGTGCCAGCAGTCCGGACAGCCAAGAGACCCAGTACTTC. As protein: CASSPDSQETQYF.

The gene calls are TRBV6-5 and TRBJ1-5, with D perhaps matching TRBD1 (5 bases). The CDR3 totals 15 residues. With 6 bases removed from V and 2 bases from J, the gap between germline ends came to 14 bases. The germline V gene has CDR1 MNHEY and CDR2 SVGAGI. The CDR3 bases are TGTGCCAGCAGGTACGGGGGGTTTCGCAATCAGCCCCAGCATTTT. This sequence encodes CASRYGGFRNQPQHF.

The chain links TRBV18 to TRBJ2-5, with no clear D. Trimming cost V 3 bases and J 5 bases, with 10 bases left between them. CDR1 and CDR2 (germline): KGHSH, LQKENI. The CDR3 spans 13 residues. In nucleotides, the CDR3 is TGTGCCAGCTCACCTGTAAACGGGGAGACCCAGTACTTC. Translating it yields CASSPVNGETQYF.

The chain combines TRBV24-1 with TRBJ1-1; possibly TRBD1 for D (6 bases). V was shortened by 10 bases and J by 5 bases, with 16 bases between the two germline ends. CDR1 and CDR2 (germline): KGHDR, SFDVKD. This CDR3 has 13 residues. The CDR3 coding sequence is TGTGCCACGAGAAACTCAGGGGATACTGAAGCTTTCTTT. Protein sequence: CATRNSGDTEAFF.

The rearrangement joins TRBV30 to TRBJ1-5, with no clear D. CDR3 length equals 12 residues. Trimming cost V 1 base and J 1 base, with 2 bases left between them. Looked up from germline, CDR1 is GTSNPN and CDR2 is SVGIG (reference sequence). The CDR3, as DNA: TGTGCCTGGAGTGCAAGCAATCAGCCCCAGCATTTT. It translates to CAWSASNQPQHF.

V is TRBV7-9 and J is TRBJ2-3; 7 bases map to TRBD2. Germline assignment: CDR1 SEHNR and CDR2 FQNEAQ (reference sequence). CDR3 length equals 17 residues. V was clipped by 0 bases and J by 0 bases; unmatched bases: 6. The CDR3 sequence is CASSLAKSGASTDTQYF. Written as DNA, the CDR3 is TGTGCCAGCAGCTTAGCTAAAAGCGGGGCTAGCACAGATACGCAGTATTTT.

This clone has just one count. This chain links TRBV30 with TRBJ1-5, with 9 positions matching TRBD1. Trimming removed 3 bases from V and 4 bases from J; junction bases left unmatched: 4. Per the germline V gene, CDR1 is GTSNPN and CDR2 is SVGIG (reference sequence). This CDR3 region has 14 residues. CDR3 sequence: CAWSGTGLNQPQHF. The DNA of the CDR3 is TGTGCCTGGAGCGGGACAGGGCTTAATCAGCCCCAGCATTTT.

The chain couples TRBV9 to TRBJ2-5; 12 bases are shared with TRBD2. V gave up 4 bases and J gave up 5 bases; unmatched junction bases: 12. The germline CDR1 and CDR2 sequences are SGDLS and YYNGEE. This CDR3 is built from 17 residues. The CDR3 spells CASSPRGASGGAETQYF. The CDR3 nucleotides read TGTGCCAGCAGCCCGAGAGGTGCTAGCGGGGGGGCGGAGACCCAGTACTTC.

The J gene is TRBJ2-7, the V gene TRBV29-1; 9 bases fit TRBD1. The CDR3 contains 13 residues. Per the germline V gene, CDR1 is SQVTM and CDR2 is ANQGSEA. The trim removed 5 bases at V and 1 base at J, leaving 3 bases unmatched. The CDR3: CSVSGTGSYEQYF. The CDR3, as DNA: TGCAGCGTTTCCGGGACAGGGTCCTACGAGCAGTACTTC.

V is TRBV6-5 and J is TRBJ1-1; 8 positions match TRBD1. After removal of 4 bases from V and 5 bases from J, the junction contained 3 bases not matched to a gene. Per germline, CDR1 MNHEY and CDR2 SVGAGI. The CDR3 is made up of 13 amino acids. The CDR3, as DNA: TGTGCCAGCAGTTTGACAGGGGAAACTGAAGCTTTCTTT. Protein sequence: CASSLTGETEAFF.

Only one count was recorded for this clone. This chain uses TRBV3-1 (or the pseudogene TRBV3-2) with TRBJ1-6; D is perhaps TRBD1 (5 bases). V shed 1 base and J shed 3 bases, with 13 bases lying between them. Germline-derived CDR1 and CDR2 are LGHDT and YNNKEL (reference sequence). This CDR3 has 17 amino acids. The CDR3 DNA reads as TGTGCCAGCAGCCAAGGCGACAGTTCATTCTATAATTCACCCCTCCACTTT. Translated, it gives CASSQGDSSFYNSPLHF.

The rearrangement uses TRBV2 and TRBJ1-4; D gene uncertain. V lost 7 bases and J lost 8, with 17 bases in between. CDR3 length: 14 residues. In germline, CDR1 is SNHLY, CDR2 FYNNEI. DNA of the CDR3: TGTGCCAGCACCGAAAGGCGCGTGCGGGAAAAACTGTTTTTT. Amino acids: CASTERRVREKLFF.

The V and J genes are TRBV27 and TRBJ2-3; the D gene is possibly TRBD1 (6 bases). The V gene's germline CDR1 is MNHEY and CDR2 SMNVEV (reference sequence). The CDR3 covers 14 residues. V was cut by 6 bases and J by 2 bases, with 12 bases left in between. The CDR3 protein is CASRRTVDTDTQYF. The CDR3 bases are TGTGCCAGCAGGAGGACAGTTGACACAGATACGCAGTATTTT.

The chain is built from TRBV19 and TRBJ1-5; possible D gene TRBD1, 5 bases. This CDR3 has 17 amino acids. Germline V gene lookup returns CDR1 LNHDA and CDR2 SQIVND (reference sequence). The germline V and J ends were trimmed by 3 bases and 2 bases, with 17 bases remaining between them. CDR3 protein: CASSITLRVERNQPQHF. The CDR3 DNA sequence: TGTGCCAGTAGTATTACTCTCAGGGTGGAACGCAATCAGCCCCAGCATTTT.

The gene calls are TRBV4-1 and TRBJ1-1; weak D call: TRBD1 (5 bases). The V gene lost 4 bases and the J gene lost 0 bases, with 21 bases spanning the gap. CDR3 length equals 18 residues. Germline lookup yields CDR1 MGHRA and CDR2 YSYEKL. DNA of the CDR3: TGCGCCAGCAGCCTACGGGCAAGGGGAGGGCTGATGAACACTGAAGCTTTCTTT. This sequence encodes CASSLRARGGLMNTEAFF.

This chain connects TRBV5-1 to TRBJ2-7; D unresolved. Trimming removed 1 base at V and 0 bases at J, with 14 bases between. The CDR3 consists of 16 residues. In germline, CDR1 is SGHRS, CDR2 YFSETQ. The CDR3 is CASSLRLPMGSYEQYF. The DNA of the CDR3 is TGCGCCAGCAGCTTGCGACTCCCGATGGGCTCCTACGAGCAGTACTTC. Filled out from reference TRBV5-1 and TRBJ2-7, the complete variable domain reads KAGVTQTPRYLIKTRGQQVTLSCSPISGHRSVSWYQQTPGQGLQFLFEYFSETQRNKGNFPGRFSGRQFSNSRSEMNVSTLELGDSALYLCASSLRLPMGSYEQYFGPGTRLTVT.

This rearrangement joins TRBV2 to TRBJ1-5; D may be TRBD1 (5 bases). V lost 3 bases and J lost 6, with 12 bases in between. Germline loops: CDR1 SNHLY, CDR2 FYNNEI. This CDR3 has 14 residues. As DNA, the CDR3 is TGTGCCAGCAGTGAGGGGCAGAACGTTCAGCCCCAGCATTTT. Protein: CASSEGQNVQPQHF.

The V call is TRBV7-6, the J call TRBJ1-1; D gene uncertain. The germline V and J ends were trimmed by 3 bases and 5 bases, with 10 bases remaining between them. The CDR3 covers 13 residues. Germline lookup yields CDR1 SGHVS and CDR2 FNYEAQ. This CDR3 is CASSFRDQTEAFF. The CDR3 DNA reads TGTGCCAGCAGCTTCCGGGATCAGACTGAAGCTTTCTTT.

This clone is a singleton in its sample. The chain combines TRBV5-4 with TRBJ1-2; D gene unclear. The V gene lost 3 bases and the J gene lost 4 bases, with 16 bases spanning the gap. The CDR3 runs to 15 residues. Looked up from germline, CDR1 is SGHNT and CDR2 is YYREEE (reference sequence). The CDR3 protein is CASSSTGEGSYGYTF. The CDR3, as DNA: TGTGCCAGCAGCTCGACCGGGGAGGGCTCCTATGGCTACACCTTC.

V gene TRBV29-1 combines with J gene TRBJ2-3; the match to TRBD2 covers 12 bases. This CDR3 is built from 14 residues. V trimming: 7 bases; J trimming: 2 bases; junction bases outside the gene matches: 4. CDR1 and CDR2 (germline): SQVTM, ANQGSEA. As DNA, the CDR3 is TGCAGCGCGGGACTAGCGGGCCCCACAGATACGCAGTATTTT. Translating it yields CSAGLAGPTDTQYF.

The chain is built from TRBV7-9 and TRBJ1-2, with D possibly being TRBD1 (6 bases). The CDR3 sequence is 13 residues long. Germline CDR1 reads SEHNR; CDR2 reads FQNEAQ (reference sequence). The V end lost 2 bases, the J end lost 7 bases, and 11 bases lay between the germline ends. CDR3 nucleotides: TGTGCCAGCAGCTTATCGGCAGGGGCTGGCTACACCTTC. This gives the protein CASSLSAGAGYTF.

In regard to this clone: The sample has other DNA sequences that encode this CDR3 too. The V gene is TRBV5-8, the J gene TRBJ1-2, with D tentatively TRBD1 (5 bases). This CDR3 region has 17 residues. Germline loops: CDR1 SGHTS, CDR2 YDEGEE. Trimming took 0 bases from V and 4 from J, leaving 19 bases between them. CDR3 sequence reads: CASSLAGGGGRSYGYTF. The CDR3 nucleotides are TGTGCCAGCAGCTTGGCCGGTGGGGGGGGTCGGAGCTATGGCTACACCTTC.

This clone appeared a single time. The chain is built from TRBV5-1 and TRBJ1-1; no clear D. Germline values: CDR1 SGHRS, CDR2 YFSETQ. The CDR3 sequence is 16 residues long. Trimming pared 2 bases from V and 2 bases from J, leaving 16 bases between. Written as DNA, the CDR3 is TGCGCCAGCAGCTTATTAAGGAGCCAAACTAACACTGAAGCTTTCTTT. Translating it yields CASSLLRSQTNTEAFF.

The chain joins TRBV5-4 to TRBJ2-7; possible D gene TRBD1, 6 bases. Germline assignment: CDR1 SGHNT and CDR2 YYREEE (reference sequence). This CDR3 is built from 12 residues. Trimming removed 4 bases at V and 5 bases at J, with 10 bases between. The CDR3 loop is CASSGSGDEQYF. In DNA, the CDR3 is TGTGCCAGCAGCGGATCAGGGGACGAGCAGTACTTC.

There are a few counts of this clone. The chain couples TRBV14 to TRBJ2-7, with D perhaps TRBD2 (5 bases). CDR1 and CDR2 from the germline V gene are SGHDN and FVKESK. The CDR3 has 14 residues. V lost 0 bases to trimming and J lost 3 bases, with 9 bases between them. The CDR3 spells CASSQDRDYYEQYF. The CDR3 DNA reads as TGTGCCAGCAGCCAAGATCGGGATTACTACGAGCAGTACTTC. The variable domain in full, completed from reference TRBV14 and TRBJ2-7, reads EAGVTQFPSHSVIEKGQTVTLRCDPISGHDNLYWYRRVMGKEIKFLLHFVKESKQDESGMPNNRFLAERTGGTYSTLKVQPAELEDSGVYFCASSQDRDYYEQYFGPGTRLTVT.

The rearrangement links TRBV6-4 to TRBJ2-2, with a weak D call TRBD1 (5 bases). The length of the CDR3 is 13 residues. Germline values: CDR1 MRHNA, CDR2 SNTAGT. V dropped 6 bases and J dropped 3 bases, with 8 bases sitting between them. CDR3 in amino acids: CASSEQDTGELFF. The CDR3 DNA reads TGTGCCAGCAGCGAACAGGACACCGGGGAGCTGTTTTTT.

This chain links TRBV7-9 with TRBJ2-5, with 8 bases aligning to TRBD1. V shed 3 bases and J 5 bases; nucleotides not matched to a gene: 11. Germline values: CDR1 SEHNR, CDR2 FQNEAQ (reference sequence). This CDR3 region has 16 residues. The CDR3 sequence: CASSLGFRTGYETQYF. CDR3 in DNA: TGTGCCAGCAGCTTGGGGTTCCGGACAGGGTACGAGACCCAGTACTTC.